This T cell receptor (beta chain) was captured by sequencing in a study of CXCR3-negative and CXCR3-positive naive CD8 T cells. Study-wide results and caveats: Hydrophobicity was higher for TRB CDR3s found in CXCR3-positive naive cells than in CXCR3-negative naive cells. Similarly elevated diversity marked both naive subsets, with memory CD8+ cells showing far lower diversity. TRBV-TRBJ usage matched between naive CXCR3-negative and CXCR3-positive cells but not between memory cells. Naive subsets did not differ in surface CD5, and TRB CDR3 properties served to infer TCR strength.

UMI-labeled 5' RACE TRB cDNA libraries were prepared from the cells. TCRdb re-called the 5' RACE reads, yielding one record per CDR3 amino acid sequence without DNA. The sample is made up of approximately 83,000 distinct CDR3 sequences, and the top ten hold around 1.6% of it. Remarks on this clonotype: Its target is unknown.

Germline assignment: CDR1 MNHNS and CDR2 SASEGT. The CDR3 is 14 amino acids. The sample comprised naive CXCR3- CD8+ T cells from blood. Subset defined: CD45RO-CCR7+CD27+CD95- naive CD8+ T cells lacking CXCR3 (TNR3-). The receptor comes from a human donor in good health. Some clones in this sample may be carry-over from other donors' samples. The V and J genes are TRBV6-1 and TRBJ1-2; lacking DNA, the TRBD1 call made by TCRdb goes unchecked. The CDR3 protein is CASSEPAPNYGYTF.